This T cell receptor (beta chain) was profiled in a study of shared clonotypes between healthy human individuals. General observations from the study: It was the non-shared clonotypes that had lower generation probabilities than clonotypes shared by all four donors.

V was shortened by 7 bases and J by 7 bases, with 20 bases between the two germline ends. The CDR3 sequence is 15 residues long. Germline CDR1 MNHNS, CDR2 SASEGT. Profiling relied on immunoSEQ multiplex PCR, and the TCRdb table lists in-frame clones only, not all of them. The sample includes 780,000 or so clones, approximately 72% of them seen just once. This clone was seen only a few times. The antigen is not known. The sample consisted of memory CD4+ T cells sorted from blood. Noted subset: CD45RA-negative fraction. The chain employs TRBV6-1 and TRBJ1-5, with D perhaps TRBD1 (5 bases). The receptor was derived from a woman in her 30s in good health. The CDR3 DNA follows: TGTGCCAGCAAGGGACTATTCGAGGGCCAACAGCCCCAGCATTTT. It specifies CASKGLFEGQQPQHF.